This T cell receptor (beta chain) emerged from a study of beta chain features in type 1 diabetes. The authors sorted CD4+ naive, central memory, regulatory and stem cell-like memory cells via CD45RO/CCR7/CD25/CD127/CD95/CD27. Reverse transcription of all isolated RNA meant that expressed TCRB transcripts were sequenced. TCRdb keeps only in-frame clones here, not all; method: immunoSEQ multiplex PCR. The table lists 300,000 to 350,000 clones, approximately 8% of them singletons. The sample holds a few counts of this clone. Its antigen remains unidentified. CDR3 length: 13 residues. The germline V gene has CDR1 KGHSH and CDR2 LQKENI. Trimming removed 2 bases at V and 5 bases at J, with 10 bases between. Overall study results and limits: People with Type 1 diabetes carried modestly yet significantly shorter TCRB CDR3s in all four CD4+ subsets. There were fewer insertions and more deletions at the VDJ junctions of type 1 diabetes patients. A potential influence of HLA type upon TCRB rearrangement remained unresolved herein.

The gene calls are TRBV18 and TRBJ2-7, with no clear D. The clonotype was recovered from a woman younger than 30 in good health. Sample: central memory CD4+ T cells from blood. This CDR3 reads CASSPTIEDEQYF. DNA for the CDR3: TGTGCCAGCTCACCAACCATCGAGGACGAGCAGTACTTC.